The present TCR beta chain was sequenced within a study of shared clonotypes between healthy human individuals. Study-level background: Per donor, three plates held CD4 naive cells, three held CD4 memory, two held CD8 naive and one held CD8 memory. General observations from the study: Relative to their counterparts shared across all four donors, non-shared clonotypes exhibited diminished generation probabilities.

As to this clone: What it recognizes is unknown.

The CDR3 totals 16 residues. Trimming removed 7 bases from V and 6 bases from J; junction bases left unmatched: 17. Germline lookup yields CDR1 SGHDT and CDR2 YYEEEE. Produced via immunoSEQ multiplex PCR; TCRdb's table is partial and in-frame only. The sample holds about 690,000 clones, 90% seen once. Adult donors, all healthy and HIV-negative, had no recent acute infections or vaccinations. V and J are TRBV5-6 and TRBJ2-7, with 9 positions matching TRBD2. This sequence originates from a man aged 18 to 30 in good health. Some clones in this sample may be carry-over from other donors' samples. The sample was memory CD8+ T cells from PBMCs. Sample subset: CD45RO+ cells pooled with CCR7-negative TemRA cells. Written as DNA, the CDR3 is TGTGCCAGCCGCCCCCAGAGGGCGGGAGGGCCGGTCGAGCAGTACTTC. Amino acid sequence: CASRPQRAGGPVEQYF.